This is a list of T cell receptor beta chains from one sample in a study of blood T cell repertoires in COVID-19. Sequencing was performed with immunoSEQ multiplex PCR; in TCRdb, only in-frame clones are kept and a portion is missing. The data show about 240,000 clones, 80% to 85% seen once. Sequenced sample: peripheral blood. Receptor source: a woman aged 18-30 years with acute or convalescent COVID-19. CDR3s include the opening cysteine and the closing phenylalanine or tryptophan. A D gene is named only where the DNA matches it firmly. Clone size appears in some rows only: once, few, many, or a class for an expanded clone.

TRBJ2-7 TRBV11-2 NA NA TGTGCCAGCAGCTTAGGTCGTCGTAGCTCCTACGAGCAGTACTTC CASSLGRRSSYEQYF
TRBJ2-6 TRBV5-4 NA TRBD2 TGTGCCAGCAGCTTGGGTGGCGGGAGTTCGTCTGGGGCCAACGTCCTGACTTTC CASSLGGGSSSGANVLTF
TRBJ2-2 TRBV28 NA TRBD1 TGTGCCAGCAGTTCAGGGGGCAAGTTGGGCGGGGAGCTGTTTTTT CASSSGGKLGGELFF
TRBJ1-2 TRBV25-1 NA NA TGTGCCAGCAGTGGGGACTTCTTAGGGTACACCTTC CASSGDFLGYTF
TRBJ2-2 TRBV28 NA TRBD2 TGTGCCAGCAGTTCAGCGGGAATGAACACCGGGGAGCTGTTTTTT CASSSAGMNTGELFF
TRBJ2-7 TRBV11-2 NA TRBD2 TGTGCCAGCAGCTTAGTAGCCGGACTAGCGGGAGGGCCCAACGAGCAGTACTTC CASSLVAGLAGGPNEQYF
TRBJ2-1 TRBV28 NA NA TGTGCCAGCAGTTCACTAGTCACTGAGCAGTTCTTC CASSSLVTEQFF
TRBJ1-1 TRBV5-6 NA NA TGTGCCAGCAGCTGGGGTGTTGGGCAGGAGGTTGAAGCTTTCTTT CASSWGVGQEVEAFF
TRBJ2-1 TRBV5-1 NA TRBD2 TGCGCCAGCAGCCCTAGCGGGAGTCCCAGGAATGAGCAGTTCTTC CASSPSGSPRNEQFF
TRBJ2-7 TRBV7-2 NA TRBD1 TGTGCCAGCAGCTCGGGAAAGACAGGGTTTAATTACGAGCAGTACTTC CASSSGKTGFNYEQYF
TRBJ1-2 TRBV5-6 NA TRBD1 TGTGCCAGCAGCTGGGGCGTGACAGGGAACTATGGCTACACCTTC CASSWGVTGNYGYTF
TRBJ2-1 TRBV7-9 NA TRBD2 TGTGCCAGCAGCCCCGGGCTCGCGGGGAGGGCCCTCTGGAATGAGCAGTTCTTC CASSPGLAGRALWNEQFF
TRBJ1-2 TRBV27 NA NA TGTGCCAGCAGTCCAAGGACAAATCCCAGTGGCTACACCTTC CASSPRTNPSGYTF
TRBJ2-1 TRBV15 NA NA TGTGCCACCAGCAGAGATCGGCCCCCAGGAGGTTGGTACAATGAGCAGTTCTTC CATSRDRPPGGWYNEQFF
TRBJ1-2 TRBV25-1 NA TRBD1 TGTGCCAGCAGTGGGACAGGGGCTGGTAACTATGGCTACACCTTC CASSGTGAGNYGYTF
TRBJ2-1 TRBV3-1/TRBV3-2 NA TRBD2 TGTGCCAGCAGCCAAGTCCCTAGCGGGAGCGTGGCCTACAATGAGCAGTTCTTC CASSQVPSGSVAYNEQFF
TRBJ2-7 TRBV5-1 NA TRBD1 TGCGCCAGCAGCTTGGAAGGACAGGGGGGCCACGAGCAGTACTTC CASSLEGQGGHEQYF
TRBJ2-1 TRBV5-1 NA TRBD1 TGCGCCAGCAGCTTGGCCAGAACAGGGGCGACCTACAATGAGCAGTTCTTC CASSLARTGATYNEQFF
TRBJ1-2 TRBV19 NA TRBD1 TGTGCCAGTAGTGGCAGGACAGGGTCTGGCTACACCTTC CASSGRTGSGYTF
TRBJ1-4 TRBV18 NA NA TGTGCCAGCTCCCCATTGGAGGGCTATGAAAAACTGTTTTTT CASSPLEGYEKLFF
TRBJ1-5 TRBV9 NA NA TGTGCCAGCAGCGTAGGTTGGTCAGGGGATCAGCCCCAGCATTTT CASSVGWSGDQPQHF
TRBJ1-6 TRBV5-4 NA NA TGTGCCAGCAGCTTTGACGGGTCTTATAATAATTCACCCCTCCACTTT CASSFDGSYNNSPLHF
TRBJ1-5 TRBV12-3/TRBV12-4 few TRBD1 TGTGCCAGCAGTTTCTCGGGGGACAGGGCCCAGCATTTT CASSFSGDRAQHF
TRBJ2-2 TRBV15 NA TRBD1 TGTGCCACCAGCAGAGCCTGTATCTATACAAAACAGGGGGCGCGAACCGGGGAGCTGTTTTTT CATSRACIYTKQGARTGELFF
TRBJ1-2 TRBV2 NA NA TGTGCCAGCAGTGAAGATAGGGGTGGTAACTATGGCTACACCTTC CASSEDRGGNYGYTF
TRBJ2-2 TRBV15 NA NA TGTGCCACCAGCAGAGATTGGCCACAGAACACCGGGGAGCTGTTTTTT CATSRDWPQNTGELFF
TRBJ1-5 TRBV18 NA TRBD1 TGTGCCAGCTCACCCTCGGACAGGGTCGGCAATCAGCCCCAGCATTTT CASSPSDRVGNQPQHF
TRBJ1-1 TRBV11-2 NA NA TGTGCCAGCAGCCCCACAGGGCTTACTGAAGCTTTCTTT CASSPTGLTEAFF
TRBJ2-7 TRBV19 many NA TGTGCCAGTAGTATTTCACTAACACGTTACGAGCAGTACTTC CASSISLTRYEQYF